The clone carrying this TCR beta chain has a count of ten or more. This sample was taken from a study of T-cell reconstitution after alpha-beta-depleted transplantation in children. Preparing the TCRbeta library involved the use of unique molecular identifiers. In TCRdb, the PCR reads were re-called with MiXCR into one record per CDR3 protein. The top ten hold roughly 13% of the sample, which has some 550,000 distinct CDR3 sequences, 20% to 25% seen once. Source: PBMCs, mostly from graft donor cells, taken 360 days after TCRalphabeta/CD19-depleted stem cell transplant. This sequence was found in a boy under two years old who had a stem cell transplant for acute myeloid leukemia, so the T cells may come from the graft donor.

This CDR3 reads CSAPQRGGNNEQFF. The CDR3 coding sequence is TGCAGTGCTCCTCAGCGGGGGGGTAACAATGAGCAGTTCTTC. This sequence joins TRBV20-1 and TRBJ2-1, with 10 bases fitting TRBD2. The CDR3 has 14 amino acids. V lost 5 bases to trimming and J lost 5 bases; unmatched junction nucleotides: 6. Germline CDR1 DFQATT, CDR2 SNEGSKA (reference sequence).